The sequence of this T cell receptor (beta chain) was determined in a study of T cell responses to AZD1222 COVID-19 vaccine (dated by TCRdb to about 2021). Study-wide context: A total of approximately 250 trial participants underwent TCR sequencing, of whom 207 had received two doses of AZD1222 and 26 had received two doses of the MenACWY control vaccine. Trial participants were enrolled into age subgroups of 18-55, 56-69 and 70-plus years, which contained about 160, 30 and 59 TCR-sequenced participants, respectively.

Findings and caveats that apply to the study as a whole: Participants were mostly white British and included more females than males, and it was suggested by the authors that clonal diversity may have been underestimated. Because no day 14 peak-response samples were available, repertoires were characterized only after the peak T cell response. Reportedly, almost half of the unique spike-specific TCRs recognized epitopes lying outside the regions that are mutated in the B.1.351 and B.1.1.7 variants. The whole spike protein was spanned by vaccine-associated CD4 TCRs, and dominant responses were seen in regions 160-218 and 743-854. After two AZD1222 doses, spike-specific TCR breadth and depth were significantly higher than at day 0 and than in MenACWY recipients. The 56-69-year group was small, and its depth increase did not reach significance, likely because of low power. Conclusions about previously exposed vaccinees were limited because only six AZD1222 recipients were SARS-CoV-2 seropositive at baseline.

Details on this clone: Its antigen remains undetermined. Base qualities are not recorded, but no much larger clone differs from it by a single base.

CDR1 is given as MDHEN and CDR2 as SYDVKM, both from the germline V gene. From its cysteine to its phenylalanine, the CDR3 spans 14 amino acids. Just the 42-base CDR3 DNA is kept, in frame starting at base 1. The V and J ends are trimmed by 3 bases and 8 bases, leaving 16 bases between them. The CDR3 regions of human TCRbeta chains were analyzed by immunosequencing. As for the authors' bioinformatics: TCRs in the repertoires were compared against a reference library of SARS-CoV-2-specific TCRs that had been generated with the MIRA antigen-specificity platform. Breadth was defined as the fraction of unique TCRs that were SARS-CoV-2-associated, and depth was defined as the fraction of total T cells that were SARS-CoV-2-associated. Each spike-specific TCR was assigned to its reactive spike region and to a CD4 or CD8 class using the MIRA data. Log10-transformed breadth and depth values were compared by one-way ANOVA with Sidak's multiple comparisons tests. In TCRdb, the immuneACCESS table is reduced to in-frame sequences with V and J assigned. These tables do not hold every clone; where another copy was compared, an unresolved V gene accounts for under half, and the others remain unexplained. D and trimming were read from the DNA, whereas the V and J calls and clone size are those reported in that table. The sample table holds some 120,000 clones, of which almost 95% were seen once. The ten largest make up around 1.5% of the sample.

Per the publication, the time point label means: about 28 days (+/-7) after the second vaccine dose. Because spike-specific TCR depth and breadth did not differ between the two schedules, AZD1222 recipients who got a second dose at roughly 4 weeks were pooled with those who got a second dose at roughly 12 weeks. Samples from vaccinated people were obtained from the UK trials COV001 and COV002, which included a single-blind randomized controlled phase 2/3 trial of AZD1222 (ChAdOx1 nCoV-19) in healthy adults. For TCRbeta chain sequencing, PBMC samples were collected from trial participants at day 0 and at day 28 after the second dose.

The material was peripheral blood, obtained 28 days after the second AZD1222 dose. The origin of this receptor is an adult who received the AZD1222 COVID-19 vaccine. Recombination linked TRBV28 to TRBJ1-2, with TRBD1 as a weak D call on 6 bases. The nucleotides are TGTGCCAGCAGTTTGTTAGGGGGAGATGTGGGCTACACCTTC. This yields the protein CASSLLGGDVGYTF.